The clone carrying this T cell receptor (beta chain) appeared a few times. Its antigen is as yet unknown. The data belong to a study of identical twins. Findings and caveats of the study: Zero-insertion analyses were open to partial confounding by invariant MAIT and iNKT cells.

MiXCR, applied by TCRdb to the 5' RACE reads, yields one record per CDR3 protein. The table shows 450,000 or so distinct CDR3 sequences, with roughly an eighth occurring only once. The CDR3 is 15 amino acids. CDR1 and CDR2 (germline): MNHEY, SMNVEV (reference sequence). Trimming pared 4 bases from V and 1 base from J, leaving 12 bases between. The same sample was also used in a study of yellow fever vaccine responses in identical twins.

The source of this sequence is a woman between 18 and 29 years old in good health. The chain uses TRBV27 and TRBJ2-3; TRBD1 might be the D (6 bases). Material for sequencing was CD4+ T cells sorted from blood. The CDR3 DNA sequence: TGTGCCAGCAGTTACTACCGGACAGGCACAGATACGCAGTATTTT. This gives the protein CASSYYRTGTDTQYF.